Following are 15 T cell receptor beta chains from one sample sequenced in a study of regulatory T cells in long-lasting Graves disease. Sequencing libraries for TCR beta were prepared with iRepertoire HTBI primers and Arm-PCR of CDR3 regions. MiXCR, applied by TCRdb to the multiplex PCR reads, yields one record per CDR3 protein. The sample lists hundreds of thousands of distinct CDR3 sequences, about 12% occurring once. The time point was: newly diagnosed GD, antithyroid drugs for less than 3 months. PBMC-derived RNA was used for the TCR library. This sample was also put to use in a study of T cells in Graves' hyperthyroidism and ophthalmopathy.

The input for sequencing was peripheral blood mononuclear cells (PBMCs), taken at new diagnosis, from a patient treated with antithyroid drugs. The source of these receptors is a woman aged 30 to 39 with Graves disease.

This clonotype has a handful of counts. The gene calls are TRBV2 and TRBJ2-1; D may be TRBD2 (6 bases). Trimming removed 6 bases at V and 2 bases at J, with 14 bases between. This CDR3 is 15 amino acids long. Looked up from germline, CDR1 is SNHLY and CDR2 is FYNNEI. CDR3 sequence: CASSGGTRAYNEQFF. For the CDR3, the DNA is TGTGCCAGCAGCGGGGGAACAAGGGCCTACAATGAGCAGTTCTTC.

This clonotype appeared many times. The DNA of the CDR3 is TGTGCCAGCTCACCAAGTATCGTGAACACTGAAGCTTTCTTT. It is translated as CASSPSIVNTEAFF. The J gene is TRBJ1-1, the V gene TRBV18, with D uncertain. CDR3 length equals 14 residues. CDR1 and CDR2 from the germline V gene are KGHSH and LQKENI. V lost 2 bases to trimming and J lost 0 bases, with 7 bases between them.

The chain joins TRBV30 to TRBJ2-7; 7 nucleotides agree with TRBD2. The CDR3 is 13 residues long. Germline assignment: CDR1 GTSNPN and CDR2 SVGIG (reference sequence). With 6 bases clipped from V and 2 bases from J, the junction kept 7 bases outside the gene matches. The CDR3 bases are TGTGCCTGTCGGACTAGGTTTACCTACGAGCAGTACTTC. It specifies CACRTRFTYEQYF.

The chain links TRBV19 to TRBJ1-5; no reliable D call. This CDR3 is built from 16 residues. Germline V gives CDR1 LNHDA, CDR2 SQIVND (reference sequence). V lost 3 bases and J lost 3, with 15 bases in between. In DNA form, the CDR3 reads TGTGCCAGTAGTATTGTTCTGGCAGCCCTCAATCAGCCCCAGCATTTT. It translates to CASSIVLAALNQPQHF.

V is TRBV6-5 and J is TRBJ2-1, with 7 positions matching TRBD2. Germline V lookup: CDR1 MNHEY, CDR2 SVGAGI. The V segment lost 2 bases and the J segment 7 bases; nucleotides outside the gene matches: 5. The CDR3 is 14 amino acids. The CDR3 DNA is TGTGCCAGCAGTTACCCGGGACTACGAAATGAGCAGTTCTTC. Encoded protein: CASSYPGLRNEQFF.

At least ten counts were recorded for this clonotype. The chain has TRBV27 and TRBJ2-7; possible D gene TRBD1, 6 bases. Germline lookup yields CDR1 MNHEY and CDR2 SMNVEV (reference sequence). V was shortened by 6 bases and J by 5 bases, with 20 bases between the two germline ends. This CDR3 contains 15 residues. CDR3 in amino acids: CASSKSLGGYHEQYF. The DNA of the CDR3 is TGTGCCAGCAGCAAGTCTCTTGGGGGCTATCACGAGCAGTACTTC.

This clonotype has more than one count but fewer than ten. The CDR3 sequence is CASSFTGPSLGTQYF. CDR3 DNA sequence: TGCGCCAGCAGCTTTACGGGGCCGTCCCTAGGGACCCAGTACTTC. The V call is TRBV5-1, the J call TRBJ2-5; the D gene could be TRBD1 or TRBD2 (5 bases each). V was shortened by 2 bases and J by 7 bases, with 18 bases between the two germline ends. The germline V gene has CDR1 SGHRS and CDR2 YFSETQ. The length of the CDR3 is 15 residues. Full variable domain (outside the CDR3, taken from reference TRBV5-1 and TRBJ2-5): KAGVTQTPRYLIKTRGQQVTLSCSPISGHRSVSWYQQTPGQGLQFLFEYFSETQRNKGNFPGRFSGRQFSNSRSEMNVSTLELGDSALYLCASSFTGPSLGTQYFGPGTRLLVL.

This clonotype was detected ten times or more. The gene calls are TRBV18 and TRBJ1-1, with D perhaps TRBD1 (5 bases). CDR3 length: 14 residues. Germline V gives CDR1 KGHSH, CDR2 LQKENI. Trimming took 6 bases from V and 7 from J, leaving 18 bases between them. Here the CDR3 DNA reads TGTGCCAGCTCCCGCGTGGACGGGACGGGTGAAGCTTTCTTT. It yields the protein CASSRVDGTGEAFF. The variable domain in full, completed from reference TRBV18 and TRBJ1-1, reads NAGVMQNPRHLVRRRGQEARLRCSPMKGHSHVYWYRQLPEEGLKFMVYLQKENIIDESGMPKERFSAEFPKEGPSILRIQQVVRGDSAAYFCASSRVDGTGEAFFGQGTRLTVV.

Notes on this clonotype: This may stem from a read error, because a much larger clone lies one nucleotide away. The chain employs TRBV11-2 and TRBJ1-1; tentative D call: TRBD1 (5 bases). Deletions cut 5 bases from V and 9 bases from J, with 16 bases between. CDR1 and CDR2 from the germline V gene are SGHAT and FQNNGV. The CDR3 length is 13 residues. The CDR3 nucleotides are TGTGCCAGCAGCGTGAGGGGACGGGGGAAAGCTTTCTTT. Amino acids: CASSVRGRGKAFF.

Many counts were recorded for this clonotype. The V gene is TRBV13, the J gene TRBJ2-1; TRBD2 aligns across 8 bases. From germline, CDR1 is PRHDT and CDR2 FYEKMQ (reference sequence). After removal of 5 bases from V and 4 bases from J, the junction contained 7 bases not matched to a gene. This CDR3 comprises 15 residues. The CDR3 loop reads CASSTSSGWYNEQFF. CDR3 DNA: TGTGCCAGCAGCACCTCTAGCGGGTGGTACAATGAGCAGTTCTTC.

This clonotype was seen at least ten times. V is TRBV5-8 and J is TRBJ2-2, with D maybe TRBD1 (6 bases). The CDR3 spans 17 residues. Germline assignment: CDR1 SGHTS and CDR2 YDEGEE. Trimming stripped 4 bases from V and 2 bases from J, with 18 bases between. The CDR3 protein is CASSQGRQALNTGELFF. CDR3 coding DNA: TGTGCCAGCAGCCAGGGGAGACAGGCGCTCAACACCGGGGAGCTGTTTTTT.

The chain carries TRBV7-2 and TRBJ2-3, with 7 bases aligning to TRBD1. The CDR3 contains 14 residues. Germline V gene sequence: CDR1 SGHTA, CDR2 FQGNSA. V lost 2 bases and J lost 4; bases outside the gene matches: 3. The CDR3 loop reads CASSLRTGSDTQYF. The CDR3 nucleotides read TGTGCCAGCAGCTTAAGGACAGGATCAGATACGCAGTATTTT.

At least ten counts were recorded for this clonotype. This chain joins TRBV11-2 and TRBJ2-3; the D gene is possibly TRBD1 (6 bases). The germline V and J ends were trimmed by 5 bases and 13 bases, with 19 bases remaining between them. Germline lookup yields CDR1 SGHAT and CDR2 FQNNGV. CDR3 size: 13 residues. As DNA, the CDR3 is TGTGCCAGCAGCCGATCCGGACAGATAGGAGAGTATTTT. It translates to CASSRSGQIGEYF.

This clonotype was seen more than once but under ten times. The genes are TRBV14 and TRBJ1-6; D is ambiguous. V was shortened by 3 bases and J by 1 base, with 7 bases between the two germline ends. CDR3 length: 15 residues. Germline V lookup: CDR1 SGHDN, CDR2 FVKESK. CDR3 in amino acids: CASSQGGSYNSPLHF. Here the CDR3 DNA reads TGTGCCAGCAGCCAGGGTGGGTCCTATAATTCACCCCTCCACTTT. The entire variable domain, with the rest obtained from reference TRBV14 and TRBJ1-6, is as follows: EAGVTQFPSHSVIEKGQTVTLRCDPISGHDNLYWYRRVMGKEIKFLLHFVKESKQDESGMPNNRFLAERTGGTYSTLKVQPAELEDSGVYFCASSQGGSYNSPLHFGNGTRLTVT.

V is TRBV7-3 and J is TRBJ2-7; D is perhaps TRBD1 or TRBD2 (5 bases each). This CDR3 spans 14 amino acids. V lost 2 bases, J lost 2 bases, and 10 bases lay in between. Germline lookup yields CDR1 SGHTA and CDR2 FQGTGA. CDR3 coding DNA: TGTGCCAGCAGCTTATATGGGGGTGCCTACGAGCAGTACTTC. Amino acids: CASSLYGGAYEQYF.